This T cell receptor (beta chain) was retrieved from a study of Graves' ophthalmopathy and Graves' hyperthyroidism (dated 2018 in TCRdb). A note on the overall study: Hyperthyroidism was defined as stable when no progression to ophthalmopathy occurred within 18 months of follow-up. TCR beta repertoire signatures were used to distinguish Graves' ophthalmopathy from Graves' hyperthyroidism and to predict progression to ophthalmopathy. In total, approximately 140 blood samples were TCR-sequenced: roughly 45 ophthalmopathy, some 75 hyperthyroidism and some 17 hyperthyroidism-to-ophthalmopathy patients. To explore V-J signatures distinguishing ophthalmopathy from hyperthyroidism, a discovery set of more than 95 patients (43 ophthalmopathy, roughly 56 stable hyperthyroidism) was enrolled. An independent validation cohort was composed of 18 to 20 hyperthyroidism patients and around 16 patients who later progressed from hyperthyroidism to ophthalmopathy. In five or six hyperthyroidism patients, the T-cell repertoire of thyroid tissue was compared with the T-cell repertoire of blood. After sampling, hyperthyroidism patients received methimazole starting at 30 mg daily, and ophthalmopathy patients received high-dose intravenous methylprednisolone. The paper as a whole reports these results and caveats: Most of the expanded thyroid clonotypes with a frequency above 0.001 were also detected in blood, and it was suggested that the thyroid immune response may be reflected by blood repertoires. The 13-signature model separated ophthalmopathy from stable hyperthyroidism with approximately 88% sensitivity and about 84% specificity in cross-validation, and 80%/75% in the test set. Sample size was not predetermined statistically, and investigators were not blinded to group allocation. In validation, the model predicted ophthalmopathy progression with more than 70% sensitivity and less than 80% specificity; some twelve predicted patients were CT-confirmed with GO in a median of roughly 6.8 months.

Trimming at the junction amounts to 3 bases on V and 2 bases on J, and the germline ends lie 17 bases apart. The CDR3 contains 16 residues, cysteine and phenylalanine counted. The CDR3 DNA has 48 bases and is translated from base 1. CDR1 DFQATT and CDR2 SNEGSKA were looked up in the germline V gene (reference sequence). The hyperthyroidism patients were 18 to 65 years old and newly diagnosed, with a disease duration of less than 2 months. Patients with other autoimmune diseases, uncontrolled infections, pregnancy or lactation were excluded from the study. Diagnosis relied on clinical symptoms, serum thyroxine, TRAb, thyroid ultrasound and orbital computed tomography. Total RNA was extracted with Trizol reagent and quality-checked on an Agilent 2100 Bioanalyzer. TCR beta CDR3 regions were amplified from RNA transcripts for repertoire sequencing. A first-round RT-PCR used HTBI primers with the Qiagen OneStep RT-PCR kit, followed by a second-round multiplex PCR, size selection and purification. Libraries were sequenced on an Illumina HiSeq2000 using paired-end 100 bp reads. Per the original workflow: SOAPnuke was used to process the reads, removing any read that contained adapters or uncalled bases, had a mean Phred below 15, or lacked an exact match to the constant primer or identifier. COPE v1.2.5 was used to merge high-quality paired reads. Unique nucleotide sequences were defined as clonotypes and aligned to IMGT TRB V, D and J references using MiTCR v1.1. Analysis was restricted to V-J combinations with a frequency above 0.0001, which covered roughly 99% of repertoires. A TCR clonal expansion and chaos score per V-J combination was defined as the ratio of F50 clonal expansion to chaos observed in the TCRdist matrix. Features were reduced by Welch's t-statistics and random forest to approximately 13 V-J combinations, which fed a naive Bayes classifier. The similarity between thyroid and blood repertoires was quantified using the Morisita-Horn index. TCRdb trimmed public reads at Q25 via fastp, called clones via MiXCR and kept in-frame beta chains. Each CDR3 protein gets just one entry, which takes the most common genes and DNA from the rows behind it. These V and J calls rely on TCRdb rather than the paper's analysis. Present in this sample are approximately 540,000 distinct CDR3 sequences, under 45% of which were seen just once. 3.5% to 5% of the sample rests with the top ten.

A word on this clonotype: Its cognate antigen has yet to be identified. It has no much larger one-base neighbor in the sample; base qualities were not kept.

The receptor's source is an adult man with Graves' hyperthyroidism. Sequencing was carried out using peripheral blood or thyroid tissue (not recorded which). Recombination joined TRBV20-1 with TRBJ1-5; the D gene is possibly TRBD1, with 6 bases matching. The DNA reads TGCAGTGCTAGTGTCAGGGCCAGGGGTGGCAATCAGCCCCAGCATTTT. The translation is CSASVRARGGNQPQHF.